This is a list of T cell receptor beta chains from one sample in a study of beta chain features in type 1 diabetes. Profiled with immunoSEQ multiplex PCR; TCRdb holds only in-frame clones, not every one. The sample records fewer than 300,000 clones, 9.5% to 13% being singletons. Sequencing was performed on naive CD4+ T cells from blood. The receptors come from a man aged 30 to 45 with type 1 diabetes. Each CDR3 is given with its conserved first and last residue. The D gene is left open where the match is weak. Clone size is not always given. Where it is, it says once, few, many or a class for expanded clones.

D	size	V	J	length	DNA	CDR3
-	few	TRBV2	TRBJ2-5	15	TGTGCCAGCAGTGAAGAGTGGAGGGACGGGGAGACCCAGTACTTC	CASSEEWRDGETQYF
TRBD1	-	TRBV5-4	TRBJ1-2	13	TGTGCCAGCATCCCGGGACAGCTCTATGGCTACACCTTC	CASIPGQLYGYTF
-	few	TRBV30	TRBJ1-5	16	TGTGCCTGGAGTGCTCCCAGAGGCAGGGACAATCAGCCCCAGCATTTT	CAWSAPRGRDNQPQHF
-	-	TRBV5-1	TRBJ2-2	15	TGCGCCAGCAGCTCCGGACTACCGAACACCGGGGAGCTGTTTTTT	CASSSGLPNTGELFF
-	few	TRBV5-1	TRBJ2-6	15	TGCGCCAGCAGCTTAGGGGGGGCTGGGGCCAACGTCCTGACTTTC	CASSLGGAGANVLTF
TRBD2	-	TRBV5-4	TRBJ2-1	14	TGTGCCAGCAGCCCGGGGGGAACCTACAATGAGCAGTTCTTC	CASSPGGTYNEQFF
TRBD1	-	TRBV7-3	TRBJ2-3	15	TGTGCCAGCAGTCCCGGACAGGTCTCCACAGATACGCAGTATTTT	CASSPGQVSTDTQYF
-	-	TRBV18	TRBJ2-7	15	TGTGCCAGCTCACCAGGAGGGACGGCTGCCTACGAGCAGTACTTC	CASSPGGTAAYEQYF
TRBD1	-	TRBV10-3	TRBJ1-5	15	TGTGCCATCAGCTCCGACAGGGGCGGCAATCAGCCCCAGCATTTT	CAISSDRGGNQPQHF
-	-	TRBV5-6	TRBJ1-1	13	TGTGCCAGCAGCTTAACAGGGCTACGGGGTGCTTTCTTT	CASSLTGLRGAFF
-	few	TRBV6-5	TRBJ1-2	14	TGTGCCAGCAGTTACTCTTCGGGACACGTTGGCTACACCTTC	CASSYSSGHVGYTF
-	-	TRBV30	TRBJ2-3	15	TGTGCCTGGAGTGACGGACAGACTAGCACAGATACGCAGTATTTT	CAWSDGQTSTDTQYF
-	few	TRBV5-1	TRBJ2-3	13	TGCGCCAGCAGGGCTGCGGCGGCAGATACGCAGTATTTT	CASRAAAADTQYF
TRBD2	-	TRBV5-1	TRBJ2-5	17	TGCGCCAGCAGCAATCCGGGACTAGCGGTCCTACGGGAGACCCAGTACTTC	CASSNPGLAVLRETQYF
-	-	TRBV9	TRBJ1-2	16	TGTGCCAGCAGCGTAGCTCGAACAGAAGCAAACTATGGCTACACCTTC	CASSVARTEANYGYTF
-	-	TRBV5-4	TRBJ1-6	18	TGTGCCAGCACTCTCTCCACCGGGACACCCGCGCAAGGGTCACCCCTCCACTTT	CASTLSTGTPAQGSPLHF
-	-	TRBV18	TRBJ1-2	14	TGTGCCAGCTCACTTAGTTTGGAGGGCTATGGCTACACCTTC	CASSLSLEGYGYTF
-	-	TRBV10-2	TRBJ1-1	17	TGCGCCAGCAGCGGAAGCAGATTAAAGGGGGATGACACTGAAGCTTTCTTT	CASSGSRLKGDDTEAFF
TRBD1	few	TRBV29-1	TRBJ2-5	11	TGCAGCGTAACAGGGGAAGAGACCCAGTACTTC	CSVTGEETQYF
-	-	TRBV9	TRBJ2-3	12	TGTGCCAGCAGCGTAGCAGCAGATACGCAGTATTTT	CASSVAADTQYF
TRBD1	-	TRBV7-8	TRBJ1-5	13	TGTGCCAGCAGCAAGGACAGGGATCAGCCCCAGCATTTT	CASSKDRDQPQHF
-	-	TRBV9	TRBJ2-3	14	TGTGCCAGCAGAAGAAGCGGCAACACAGATACGCAGTATTTT	CASRRSGNTDTQYF